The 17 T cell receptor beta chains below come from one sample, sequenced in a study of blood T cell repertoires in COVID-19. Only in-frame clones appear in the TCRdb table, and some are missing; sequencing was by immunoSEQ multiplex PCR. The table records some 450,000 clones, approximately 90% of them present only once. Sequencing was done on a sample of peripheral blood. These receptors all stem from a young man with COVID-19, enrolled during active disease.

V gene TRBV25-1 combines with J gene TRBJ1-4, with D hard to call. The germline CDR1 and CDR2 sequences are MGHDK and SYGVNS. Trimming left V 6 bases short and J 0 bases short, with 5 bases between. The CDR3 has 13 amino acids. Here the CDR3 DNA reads TGTGCCAGCAGCATAGCAACTAATGAAAAACTGTTTTTT. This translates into CASSIATNEKLFF.

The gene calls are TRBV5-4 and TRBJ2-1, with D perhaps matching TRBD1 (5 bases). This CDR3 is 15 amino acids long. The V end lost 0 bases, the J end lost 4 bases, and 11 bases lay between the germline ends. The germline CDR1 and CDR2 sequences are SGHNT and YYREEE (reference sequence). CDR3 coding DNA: TGTGCCAGCAGCTTGGAATGGGGCAGGTACAATGAGCAGTTCTTC. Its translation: CASSLEWGRYNEQFF.

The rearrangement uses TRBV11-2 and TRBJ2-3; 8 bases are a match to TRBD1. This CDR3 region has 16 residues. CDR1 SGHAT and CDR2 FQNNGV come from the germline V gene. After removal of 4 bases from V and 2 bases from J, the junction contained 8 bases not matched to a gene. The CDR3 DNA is TGTGCCAGCAGCTCAATACTGGACAGGGCCACAGATACGCAGTATTTT. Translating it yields CASSSILDRATDTQYF.

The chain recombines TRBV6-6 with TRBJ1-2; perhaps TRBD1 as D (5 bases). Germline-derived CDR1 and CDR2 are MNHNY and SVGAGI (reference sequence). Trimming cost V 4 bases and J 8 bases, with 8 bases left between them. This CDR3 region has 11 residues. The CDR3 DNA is TGTGCCAGCAGTTTTAACAGGGGCTACACCTTC. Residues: CASSFNRGYTF.

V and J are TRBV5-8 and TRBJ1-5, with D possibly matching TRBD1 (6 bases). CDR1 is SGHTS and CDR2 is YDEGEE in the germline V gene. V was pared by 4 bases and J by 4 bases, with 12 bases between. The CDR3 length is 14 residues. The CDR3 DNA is TGTGCCAGCAGCAGTATTACAGGGAATCAGCCCCAGCATTTT. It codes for CASSSITGNQPQHF.

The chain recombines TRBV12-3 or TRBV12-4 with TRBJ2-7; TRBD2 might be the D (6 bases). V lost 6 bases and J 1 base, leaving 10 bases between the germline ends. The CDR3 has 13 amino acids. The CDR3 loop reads CASRSGTSYEQYF. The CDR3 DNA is TGTGCCAGCAGGTCCGGGACTTCCTACGAGCAGTACTTC.

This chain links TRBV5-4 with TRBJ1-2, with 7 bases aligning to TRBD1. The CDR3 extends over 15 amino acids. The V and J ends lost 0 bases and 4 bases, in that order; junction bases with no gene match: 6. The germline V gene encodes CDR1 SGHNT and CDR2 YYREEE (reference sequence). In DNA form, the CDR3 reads TGTGCCAGCAGCTTGGATGCAGGGGGGTTCTATGGCTACACCTTC. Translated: CASSLDAGGFYGYTF.

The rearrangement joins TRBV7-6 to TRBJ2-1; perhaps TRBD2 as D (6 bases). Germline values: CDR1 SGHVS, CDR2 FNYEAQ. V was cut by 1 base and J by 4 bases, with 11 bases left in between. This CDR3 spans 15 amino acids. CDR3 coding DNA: TGTGCCAGCAGCTTAGAGGTGGGGGGTTACAATGAGCAGTTCTTC. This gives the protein CASSLEVGGYNEQFF.

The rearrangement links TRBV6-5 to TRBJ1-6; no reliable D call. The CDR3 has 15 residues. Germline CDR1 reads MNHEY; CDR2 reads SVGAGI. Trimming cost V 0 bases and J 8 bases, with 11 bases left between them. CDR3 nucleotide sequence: TGTGCCAGCAGTTACTCGACGGGGTGGGATTCACCCCTCCACTTT. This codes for CASSYSTGWDSPLHF.

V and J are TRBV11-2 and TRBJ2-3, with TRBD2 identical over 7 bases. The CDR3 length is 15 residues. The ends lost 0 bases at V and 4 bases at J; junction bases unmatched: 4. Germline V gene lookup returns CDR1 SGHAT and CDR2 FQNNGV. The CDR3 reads CASSLEAGEADTQYF. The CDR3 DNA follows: TGTGCCAGCAGCTTAGAGGCGGGAGAAGCAGATACGCAGTATTTT.

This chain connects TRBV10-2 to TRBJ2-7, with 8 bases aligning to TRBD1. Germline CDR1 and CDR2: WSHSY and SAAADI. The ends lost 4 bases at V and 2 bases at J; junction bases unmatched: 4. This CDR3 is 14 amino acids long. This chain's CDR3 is CASSARTGPYEQYF. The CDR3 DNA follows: TGCGCCAGCAGTGCTCGGACAGGGCCCTACGAGCAGTACTTC.

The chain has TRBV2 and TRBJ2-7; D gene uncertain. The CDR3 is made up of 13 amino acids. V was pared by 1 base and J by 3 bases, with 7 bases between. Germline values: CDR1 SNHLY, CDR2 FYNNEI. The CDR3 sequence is CASSEGVGYEQYF. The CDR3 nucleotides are TGTGCCAGCAGTGAAGGAGTTGGCTACGAGCAGTACTTC.

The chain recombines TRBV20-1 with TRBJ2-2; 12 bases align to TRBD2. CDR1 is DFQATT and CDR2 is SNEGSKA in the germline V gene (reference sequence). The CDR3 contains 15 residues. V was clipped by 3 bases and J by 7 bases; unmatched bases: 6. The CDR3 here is CSASYLAGGVGELFF. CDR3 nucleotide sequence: TGCAGTGCTAGTTATCTAGCGGGAGGGGTCGGGGAGCTGTTTTTT.

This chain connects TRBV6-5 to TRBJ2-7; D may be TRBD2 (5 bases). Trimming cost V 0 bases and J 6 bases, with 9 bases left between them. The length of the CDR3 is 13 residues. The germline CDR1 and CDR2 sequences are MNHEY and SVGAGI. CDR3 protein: CASSYSYGGEQYF. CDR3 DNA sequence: TGTGCCAGCAGTTACTCCTACGGAGGCGAGCAGTACTTC.

The CDR3 spells CASSPDLSSYNEQFF. The CDR3 bases are TGTGCCAGCTCACCTGACTTGAGCTCCTACAATGAGCAGTTCTTC. This chain links TRBV18 with TRBJ2-1; no definite D call. There are 15 residues in the CDR3. Trimming shortened V by 3 bases and J by 0 bases, and 9 bases separated the two germline ends. Germline V lookup: CDR1 KGHSH, CDR2 LQKENI.

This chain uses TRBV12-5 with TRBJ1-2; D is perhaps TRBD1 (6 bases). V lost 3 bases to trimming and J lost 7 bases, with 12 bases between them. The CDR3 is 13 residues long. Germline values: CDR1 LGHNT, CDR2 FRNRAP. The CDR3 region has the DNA TGTGCTAGTGGTTTATATCGACAGGCTGGCTACACCTTC. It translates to CASGLYRQAGYTF.

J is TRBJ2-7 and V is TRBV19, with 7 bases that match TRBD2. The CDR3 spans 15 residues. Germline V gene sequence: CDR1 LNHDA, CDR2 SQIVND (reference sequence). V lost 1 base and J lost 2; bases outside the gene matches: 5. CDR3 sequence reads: CASSIVGGITYEQYF. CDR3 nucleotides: TGTGCCAGTAGTATAGTCGGGGGGATCACCTACGAGCAGTACTTC.